The clone carrying this TCR beta chain was seen a single time. Adults between about 18 and 95 years of age took part from approximately 24 US areas. Participants' reported clinical history set cohort assignment. For recovered donors of Cohort 3, there were two negative PCRs, clearance, or symptom resolution. Method: immunoSEQ multiplex PCR; TCRdb's copy keeps in-frame clones and lacks some. Of under 450,000 clones in the sample, about 88% were seen once. The data derive from a study of blood T cell repertoires in COVID-19. Study-level information: In each case, the material was cDNA or gDNA derived from T cells, B-cell-depleted T cells, or PBMCs.

Sequenced sample: PBMCs or T cells enriched from blood (not recorded which). This TCR was recovered from a woman in her 30s who had recovered from COVID-19.

CDR3 DNA: TGCGCCAGCAGCTTGGAGGGCCCGGGAATTTACTACGAGCAGTACTTC. Its protein product is CASSLEGPGIYYEQYF. This chain links TRBV5-1 with TRBJ2-7; the D gene is possibly TRBD2 (5 bases). The CDR3 extends over 16 amino acids. Germline CDR1 is SGHRS and CDR2 is YFSETQ. V lost 0 bases and J 3 bases, leaving 16 bases between the germline ends.